The entry that follows covers one T cell receptor beta chain sequence. The data were produced by immunoSEQ multiplex PCR, yet TCRdb's version contains in-frame clones alone and is incomplete. The sample has about 2.5 million clones, around 90% seen once; the top ten hold about 0.36%. This entry is derived from a study of shared clonotypes between healthy human individuals. The donors were adults (healthy and HIV-negative) with no recent acute infections or vaccinations. The sequence was collected from a man aged 18 to 30 in good health. Some clones in this sample may be carry-over from other donors' samples. Sequencing was carried out using naive CD4+ T cells from PBMCs. Documented subset: CD45RA+ positively selected.

Here the CDR3 reads CASSVGQGRSYNSPLHF. The DNA of the CDR3 is TGTGCCAGCAGCGTCGGACAGGGTCGGTCCTATAATTCACCCCTCCACTTT. This chain uses TRBV9 with TRBJ1-6; 8 bases map to TRBD1. CDR3 length equals 17 residues. Germline trimming cut 2 bases from V and 1 base from J; bases unmatched to any gene: 5. The germline gives CDR1 SGDLS, CDR2 YYNGEE.